This TCR beta chain was found in a study of T cells expressing NK-cell markers. From its re-call of the 5' RACE reads, TCRdb lists each CDR3 protein once, without DNA. This sample's table has 440,000 or so distinct CDR3 sequences. The CDR3 extends over 19 amino acids. Germline V lookup: CDR1 SGDLS, CDR2 YYNGEE. The sequence derives from a woman between 18 and 70 years old in good health. Sequencing was done on a sample of blood T cells: a sorted CD56 or NKG2C T cell subset, CD4+ or CD8+ T cells, or bulk PBMC T cells (not recorded which). The chain is built from TRBV9 and TRBJ2-7; TCRdb lists TRBD2, though no DNA is available to test this call. CDR3: CASSVEPDPGLAVIYEQYF.